Given below is one TCR beta chain in context. Its antigen is not known. Mismatch with germline at one junction end may stem from a read error. This record comes from a study of cytomegalovirus exposure and HLA in healthy donors. General observations from the study: Previously analyzed data showed that most TCR beta V segments were productive at a frequency of about 90% or about 30%. Reportedly, diagnosis of cytomegalovirus status by the classifier showed high specificity and sensitivity.

The study ran its PCR with 60 Vbeta and 13 Jbeta primers. Profiling relied on immunoSEQ multiplex PCR, and the TCRdb table lists in-frame clones only, not all of them. Of around 210,000 clones in the sample, about four fifths are singletons; the top ten hold 0.39%. It was healthy bone marrow donors who served as donors. The CDR3 runs 13 residues. From germline, CDR1 is SEHNR and CDR2 FQNEAQ (reference sequence). The J gene is TRBJ2-7, the V gene TRBV7-9; D tentatively fits TRBD1 or TRBD2 (5 bases each). The receptor's source is a male donor in good health and CMV-seropositive. The sequenced sample was PBMCs. The CDR3 coding sequence is TGTTCCAGCAGCTTAGCAGGGAGCTACGAGCAGTACTTC. This sequence encodes CSSSLAGSYEQYF.